The next 18 T cell receptor beta chains were all read from a single sample in a study of regulatory T cells in long-lasting Graves disease. Time point specified: newly diagnosed GD, antithyroid drugs for less than 3 months. RNA from PBMCs was the source of the TCR library. Arm-PCR of CDR3 regions with iRepertoire HTBI primers generated TCR beta libraries. Each CDR3 protein is one row after TCRdb ran MiXCR on the multiplex PCR reads. Here the sample spans a few hundred thousand distinct CDR3 sequences, 15% to 20% being singletons. The sequences come from peripheral blood mononuclear cells (PBMCs), collected at new diagnosis, from a patient treated with antithyroid drugs. The receptors derive from a female donor with Graves disease.

This clonotype has at least ten counts. The rearrangement joins TRBV5-1 to TRBJ1-2, with 12 positions matching TRBD1. V gave up 4 bases and J gave up 2 bases; unmatched junction bases: 9. The CDR3 runs to 17 residues. CDR1 SGHRS and CDR2 YFSETQ come from the germline V gene. In DNA, the CDR3 is TGCGCCAGCAGCCTCTTGGGACAGGGGGCACAAAACTATGGCTACACCTTC. This encodes CASSLLGQGAQNYGYTF.

The table lists this clonotype with many counts. Written as DNA, the CDR3 is TGCAGTGTAGCACAGTCGGGAGTTAGGGGCTACACCTTC. Translating gives CSVAQSGVRGYTF. This sequence joins TRBV20-1 and TRBJ1-2, with D unclear. V was trimmed by 7 bases and J by 8 bases, leaving 20 bases between them. The CDR3 runs 13 residues. From germline, CDR1 is DFQATT and CDR2 SNEGSKA (reference sequence).

This clonotype appeared many times. DNA of the CDR3: TGTGCCACCAGTGAGCCCCCGGACACGTTTCGCTACACCTTC. The encoded protein is CATSEPPDTFRYTF. V gene TRBV24-1 combines with J gene TRBJ1-2, with D maybe TRBD1 (5 bases). V lost 4 bases, J lost 9 bases, and 17 bases lay in between. CDR3 size: 14 residues. Germline CDR1 KGHDR, CDR2 SFDVKD.

As concerns this clonotype: A much bigger clone sits one base away, suggesting this may be a read error. This CDR3 fails to terminate in the conserved phenylalanine or tryptophan, so it likely reflects a read error. The chain employs TRBV20-1 and TRBJ2-1; TRBD2 matches at 9 bases. V lost 4 bases, J lost 6 bases, and 13 bases stayed unmatched. Germline V gene sequence: CDR1 DFQATT, CDR2 SNEGSKA (reference sequence). CDR3 size: 16 residues. This CDR3 is CSANHPLSGRRNEQFS. The CDR3 nucleotides read TGCAGTGCTAACCACCCCCTTAGCGGGAGACGCAATGAGCAGTTCTCC.

There are many counts of this clonotype. The chain is built from TRBV2 and TRBJ2-7; D might be TRBD1 or TRBD2, each matching 5 bases. CDR1 and CDR2 from the germline V gene are SNHLY and FYNNEI. The CDR3 has 13 residues. V lost 4 bases and J lost 2, with 9 bases in between. DNA for the CDR3: TGTGCCAGCAGTGGGGACCAAGCCTACGAGCAGTACTTC. Translating it yields CASSGDQAYEQYF.

In this sample, this clonotype turned up many times. The chain combines TRBV6-1 with TRBJ1-1; no definite D call. The CDR3 has 15 residues. The germline gives CDR1 MNHNS, CDR2 SASEGT. The V gene lost 3 bases and the J gene lost 0 bases, with 11 bases spanning the gap. CDR3 protein: CASSDPHAVNTEAFF. The CDR3, as DNA: TGTGCCAGCAGTGACCCTCACGCCGTGAACACTGAAGCTTTCTTT.

This clonotype was seen ten or more times. The gene calls are TRBV7-2 and TRBJ2-5; no clear D gene. V dropped 8 bases and J dropped 7 bases, with 20 bases sitting between them. The length of the CDR3 is 14 residues. CDR1 and CDR2 from the germline V gene are SGHTA and FQGNSA. The CDR3 nucleotides read TGTGCCAGCCTAACGGGCCTCTCGGCAGGGACCCAGTACTTC. Encoded protein: CASLTGLSAGTQYF.

This clonotype appeared many times. The J gene is TRBJ2-7, the V gene TRBV4-3, with TRBD1 matching 9 bases. Germline assignment: CDR1 LGHNA and CDR2 YSLEER. Trimming cost V 0 bases and J 5 bases; bases outside gene matches: 5. The CDR3 extends over 15 amino acids. CDR3 protein: CASSQERTGVNEQYF. CDR3 coding DNA: TGCGCCAGCAGCCAAGAGAGGACAGGGGTAAACGAGCAGTACTTC.

In this sample, this clonotype turned up a few times. The chain has TRBV5-4 and TRBJ2-1; TRBD2 matches 10 bases. Trimming cost V 2 bases and J 10 bases; bases outside gene matches: 3. CDR3 length: 13 residues. The V gene's germline CDR1 is SGHNT and CDR2 YYREEE (reference sequence). This CDR3 is CASSLAGLAEQFF. Written as DNA, the CDR3 is TGTGCCAGCAGCTTAGCGGGACTAGCGGAGCAGTTCTTC.

This clonotype has ten or more counts. This may be a read error: a much more frequent sequence differs by one nucleotide. The CDR3 bases are TGTGCCAGCAGCTTAGGCGAGAGCTCCTACAATGAGCAGTTCTTC. Translating gives CASSLGESSYNEQFF. V gene TRBV7-2 combines with J gene TRBJ2-1; D uncertain. The CDR3 spans 15 residues. Trimming removed 1 base from V and 0 bases from J, with 7 bases in between. The V gene's germline CDR1 is SGHTA and CDR2 FQGNSA.

This clonotype was observed many times. V is TRBV9 and J is TRBJ2-2; TRBD2 matches 10 bases. CDR3 length: 16 amino acids. Losses at the gene ends were 4 bases for V and 10 bases for J; bases not matched to a gene: 13. The germline V gene encodes CDR1 SGDLS and CDR2 YYNGEE. CDR3 amino acids: CASSLDGAGGAAELFF. The CDR3 DNA reads TGTGCCAGCAGCTTAGACGGAGCGGGAGGGGCTGCGGAGCTGTTTTTT.

In its sample, this clonotype was seen many times. CDR3 in amino acids: CAWSSQETQYF. In DNA, the CDR3 is TGTGCCTGGAGTTCTCAAGAGACCCAGTACTTC. The chain has TRBV30 and TRBJ2-5, with no clear D. In germline, CDR1 is GTSNPN, CDR2 SVGIG (reference sequence). There are 11 residues in the CDR3. Between the trimmed V and J ends, which lost 2 bases and 2 bases, there was a span of 3 bases.

The chain couples TRBV20-1 to TRBJ2-2; D is undetermined. The CDR3 consists of 15 residues. V was trimmed by 6 bases and J by 1 base, leaving 15 bases between them. CDR1 DFQATT and CDR2 SNEGSKA come from the germline V gene (reference sequence). CDR3 DNA: TGCAGTGCCCCATCACGGCTAATGAACACCGGGGAGCTGTTTTTT. Protein sequence: CSAPSRLMNTGELFF.

The sample holds many counts of this clonotype. The chain uses TRBV2 and TRBJ2-3, with 7 bases aligning to TRBD1. Unmatched junction bases numbered 5, after V lost 5 bases and J lost 3 bases. Germline values: CDR1 SNHLY, CDR2 FYNNEI. This CDR3 spans 14 amino acids. CDR3 sequence reads: CASSNRQGTDTQYF. The CDR3 nucleotides read TGTGCCAGCAGTAACAGACAGGGTACAGATACGCAGTATTTT.

This clonotype was seen ten or more times. This chain connects TRBV12-3 or TRBV12-4 to TRBJ2-1, with 8 positions matching TRBD2. This CDR3 is built from 15 residues. Trimming cost V 5 bases and J 3 bases; bases outside gene matches: 6. The CDR3 is CASSPRGGGYNEQFF. In DNA form, the CDR3 reads TGTGCCAGCAGTCCCCGGGGGGGGGGCTACAATGAGCAGTTCTTC.

There are many counts of this clonotype. The rearrangement uses TRBV30 and TRBJ2-5, with 13 bases lining up with TRBD2. J was trimmed by 5 bases and V by 3 bases; bases with no gene match: 6. The CDR3 spans 15 residues. Per germline, CDR1 GTSNPN and CDR2 SVGIG (reference sequence). The CDR3 DNA follows: TGTGCCTGGAGACTAGCGGGAGGGCCTGTGGAGACCCAGTACTTC. Translating it yields CAWRLAGGPVETQYF.

In this sample, this clonotype turned up many times. This rearrangement joins TRBV3-1 to TRBJ2-7; 13 bases match TRBD2. The trim removed 4 bases at V and 0 bases at J, leaving 6 bases unmatched. The CDR3 spans 17 residues. Germline V gives CDR1 LGHDT, CDR2 YNNKEL (reference sequence). This CDR3 reads CASSRKTSGRPSYEQYF. The CDR3 nucleotides are TGTGCCAGCAGCCGAAAGACTAGCGGGAGGCCCTCCTACGAGCAGTACTTC.

This clonotype was observed many times. This chain uses TRBV6-2 or TRBV6-3 with TRBJ2-2; weak D call: TRBD2 (5 bases). The CDR3 length is 12 residues. V lost 7 bases, J lost 7 bases, and 10 bases lay in between. The germline V gene has CDR1 MNHEY and CDR2 SVGEGT. In DNA form, the CDR3 reads TGTGCCAGCAAACTTGGAGGCGGGGAGCTGTTTTTT. This gives the protein CASKLGGGELFF.